A single sample is the source of the 27 T cell receptor beta chains below, sequenced in a study of blood T cell repertoires in COVID-19 (dated by TCRdb to 2019 to 2021). Libraries were built with the immunoSEQ multiplex PCR assay. TCRdb stores this immuneACCESS table with in-frame sequences only. Part of the clones is absent; in the studies checked, under half of the shortfall reflects unresolved V genes, and no reason is known for the rest. Present in this sample are a few hundred thousand clones, over 75% of which were seen just once. Nearly 7% of the sample lies in the top ten. Sequenced sample: peripheral blood. These receptor sequences come from a young woman with COVID-19, enrolled during active disease.

V and J are TRBV5-4 and TRBJ2-7, with D perhaps matching TRBD1 (5 bases). The CDR3 is 14 amino acids. Germline CDR1 reads SGHNT; CDR2 reads YYREEE (reference sequence). The germline V and J ends were trimmed by 5 bases and 0 bases, with 12 bases remaining between them. CDR3 sequence reads: CASREKGVSYEQYF. DNA for the CDR3: TGTGCCAGCAGGGAGAAAGGGGTCTCCTACGAGCAGTACTTC.

The V and J genes are TRBV11-2 and TRBJ2-3; 8 nucleotides line up with TRBD2. The V gene's germline CDR1 is SGHAT and CDR2 FQNNGV. J gave up 2 bases and V 5 bases, and 12 bases lay outside the gene matches. This CDR3 has 17 residues. This CDR3 reads CASSRGLAVRATDTQYF. The CDR3 DNA is TGTGCCAGCAGCCGAGGACTAGCAGTGAGAGCCACAGATACGCAGTATTTT.

The V and J genes are TRBV5-4 and TRBJ2-2, with TRBD2 matching 9 bases. Per germline, CDR1 SGHNT and CDR2 YYREEE (reference sequence). CDR3 size: 14 residues. V lost 3 bases and J lost 10; bases outside the gene matches: 7. In DNA, the CDR3 is TGTGCCAGCAGCTCTGCGGGAGGGCCGATGGAGCTGTTTTTT. This encodes CASSSAGGPMELFF.

The rearrangement links TRBV19 to TRBJ2-5; 8 bases fit TRBD2. This CDR3 comprises 13 residues. Germline CDR1 reads LNHDA; CDR2 reads SQIVND (reference sequence). The ends lost 10 bases at V and 4 bases at J; junction bases unmatched: 8. CDR3 nucleotide sequence: TGTGCCACTAATAGCGGGATCGGAGAGACCCAGTACTTC. This gives the protein CATNSGIGETQYF.

The V and J genes are TRBV30 and TRBJ2-7, with D possibly matching TRBD2 (5 bases). This CDR3 has 14 amino acids. The germline gives CDR1 GTSNPN, CDR2 SVGIG (reference sequence). V was clipped by 3 bases and J by 4 bases, with 16 bases between them. Here the CDR3 DNA reads TGTGCCTGGAGCCCTCCCGGACTGCTTTACGAGCAGTACTTC. The encoded protein is CAWSPPGLLYEQYF.

In its sample, this clone was seen once. The V gene is TRBV9, the J gene TRBJ2-5; no reliable D call. Germline CDR1 SGDLS, CDR2 YYNGEE. CDR3 length: 14 residues. V lost 4 bases and J lost 4, with 14 bases in between. The CDR3 bases are TGTGCCAGCAGCCCAAGAGGTGATAGAGAGACCCAGTACTTC. Protein: CASSPRGDRETQYF. Variable domain in full (rest from reference TRBV9 and TRBJ2-5): DSGVTQTPKHLITATGQRVTLRCSPRSGDLSVYWYQQSLDQGLQFLIQYYNGEERAKGNILERFSAQQFPDLHSELNLSSLELGDSALYFCASSPRGDRETQYFGPGTRLLVL.

The chain joins TRBV28 to TRBJ2-1; 13 positions agree with TRBD2. V was clipped by 4 bases and J by 8 bases; unmatched bases: 11. CDR1 and CDR2 from the germline V gene are MDHEN and SYDVKM. This CDR3 is built from 17 residues. In DNA form, the CDR3 reads TGTGCCAGCAGTTACCCCCCACTAGCGGGAGGGTGGGATGAGCAGTTCTTC. It codes for CASSYPPLAGGWDEQFF.

The chain combines TRBV15 with TRBJ1-5; 11 nucleotides match TRBD1. CDR3 length equals 15 residues. Germline trimming cut 4 bases from V and 5 bases from J; bases unmatched to any gene: 4. The germline V gene encodes CDR1 LNHNV and CDR2 YYDKDF (reference sequence). CDR3 residues: CATSKDRGLDQPQHF. The CDR3 region has the DNA TGTGCCACCAGCAAGGACAGGGGGCTCGATCAGCCCCAGCATTTT.

J is TRBJ1-2 and V is TRBV28, with no clear D. With 2 bases removed from V and 6 bases from J, the gap between germline ends came to 10 bases. The CDR3 is 13 amino acids. Germline V gives CDR1 MDHEN, CDR2 SYDVKM. CDR3 region: CASSLAGTNGYTF. The DNA of the CDR3 is TGTGCCAGCAGTTTAGCGGGAACCAATGGCTACACCTTC.

DNA for the CDR3: TGTGCCAGCAGCTTCCCCTGTAGTGACAGGGGCAAAAACATTCAGTACTTC. This gives the protein CASSFPCSDRGKNIQYF. J is TRBJ2-4 and V is TRBV5-4, with 8 positions matching TRBD1. Germline V gives CDR1 SGHNT, CDR2 YYREEE (reference sequence). The CDR3 loop spans 17 amino acids. V lost 2 bases to trimming and J lost 3 bases; unmatched junction nucleotides: 10.

The chain carries TRBV12-5 and TRBJ1-1; D unresolved. CDR3 length: 15 residues. The V gene lost 4 bases and the J gene lost 4 bases, with 16 bases spanning the gap. Germline CDR1 and CDR2: LGHNT and FRNRAP. The CDR3 DNA sequence: TGTGCTAGTGGTTACTTCGGGGTTCAAAGCACTGAAGCTTTCTTT. As protein: CASGYFGVQSTEAFF.

The rearrangement joins TRBV11-3 to TRBJ2-5; TRBD1 matches at 7 bases. J gave up 4 bases and V 1 base, and 9 bases lay outside the gene matches. The germline V gene encodes CDR1 SGHNT and CDR2 YENEEA. The CDR3 length is 16 residues. The CDR3 loop is CASSLARTGGRETQYF. The CDR3, as DNA: TGTGCCAGCAGCTTAGCCCGGACAGGCGGAAGAGAGACCCAGTACTTC.

This chain links TRBV18 with TRBJ2-7; TRBD2 might be the D (5 bases). Deletions cut 2 bases from V and 6 bases from J, with 17 bases between. The germline V gene has CDR1 KGHSH and CDR2 LQKENI. CDR3 length equals 15 residues. The CDR3 spells CASSPIEGIRGEQYF. CDR3 nucleotide sequence: TGTGCCAGCTCACCAATCGAAGGGATCCGGGGCGAGCAGTACTTC.

The genes are TRBV27 and TRBJ2-2; tentatively, D is TRBD2 (5 bases). Trimming removed 6 bases at V and 5 bases at J, with 22 bases between. The CDR3 length is 17 residues. Germline loops: CDR1 MNHEY, CDR2 SMNVEV (reference sequence). As DNA, the CDR3 is TGTGCCAGCAGCCTACGACTTTCGTCCTGGGAGACCGGGGAGCTGTTTTTT. Protein sequence: CASSLRLSSWETGELFF.

This chain joins TRBV27 and TRBJ1-1, with 8 bases matching TRBD1. The V gene's germline CDR1 is MNHEY and CDR2 SMNVEV (reference sequence). The CDR3 has 14 amino acids. Trimming removed 4 bases from V and 3 bases from J; junction bases left unmatched: 4. CDR3 residues: CASSYDRGDTEAFF. DNA for the CDR3: TGTGCCAGCAGTTATGACAGGGGCGACACTGAAGCTTTCTTT.

This rearrangement joins TRBV5-5 to TRBJ2-1; possibly TRBD2 for D (5 bases). Between the trimmed V and J ends, which lost 2 bases and 4 bases, there was a span of 16 bases. The length of the CDR3 is 16 residues. CDR1 is SGHKS and CDR2 is YYEKEE in the germline V gene (reference sequence). CDR3 region: CASSFEPGIGYNEQFF. CDR3 coding DNA: TGTGCCAGCAGCTTTGAACCGGGGATTGGATACAATGAGCAGTTCTTC.

The sample holds one count of this clone. CDR3 sequence (DNA): TGTGCCAGCGAATTTGGGAGGGACTCTGGAAACACCATATATTTT. Its protein product is CASEFGRDSGNTIYF. The rearrangement links TRBV10-3 to TRBJ1-3, with D uncertain. The CDR3 sequence is 15 residues long. V lost 10 bases to trimming and J lost 0 bases, with 16 bases between them. CDR1 is ENHRY and CDR2 is SYGVKD in the germline V gene.

This sequence joins TRBV7-8 and TRBJ2-7, with 8 nucleotides matching TRBD1. This CDR3 has 15 residues. CDR1 SGHVS and CDR2 FQNEAQ come from the germline V gene. V shed 5 bases, J shed 5 bases, and the junction held 11 bases outside the gene matches. This chain's CDR3 is CASSPYRGTLHEQYF. For the CDR3, the DNA is TGTGCCAGCAGCCCCTACAGGGGGACCTTACACGAGCAGTACTTC. Full variable domain (rest looked up from reference TRBV7-8 and TRBJ2-7): GAGVSQSPRYKVAKRGQDVALRCDPISGHVSLFWYQQALGQGPEFLTYFQNEAQLDKSGLPSDRFFAERPEGSVSTLKIQRTQQEDSAVYLCASSPYRGTLHEQYFGPGTRLTVT.

The J gene is TRBJ1-4, the V gene TRBV25-1, with 8 bases fitting TRBD1. Germline CDR1 reads MGHDK; CDR2 reads SYGVNS. The V gene end was trimmed by 3 bases and the J gene end by 6 bases; junction bases not matched to a gene: 3. CDR3 size: 14 residues. CDR3 nucleotides: TGTGCCAGCAGTGAGCAACAGGGGGATGAAAAACTGTTTTTT. Its translation is CASSEQQGDEKLFF.

The chain links TRBV27 to TRBJ2-5; tentatively, D is TRBD1 (6 bases). Germline-derived CDR1 and CDR2 are MNHEY and SMNVEV (reference sequence). V shed 5 bases and J shed 5 bases, with 18 bases lying between them. This CDR3 is 15 amino acids long. The CDR3 nucleotides read TGTGCCAGCAGTCTCAACAGGGCGATGGGGGAGACCCAGTACTTC. Its translation is CASSLNRAMGETQYF.

V is TRBV10-1 and J is TRBJ2-7; 7 bases are a match to TRBD1. V gave up 3 bases and J gave up 1 base; unmatched junction bases: 3. Germline CDR1 reads WNHNN; CDR2 reads SYGVQD (reference sequence). The CDR3 length is 14 residues. The CDR3 bases are TGCGCCAGCAGTGAAGGGGGACAGTCCTACGAGCAGTACTTC. It specifies CASSEGGQSYEQYF.

The chain has TRBV28 and TRBJ2-1; maybe TRBD1 (5 bases). CDR3 length: 14 residues. Germline CDR1 MDHEN, CDR2 SYDVKM. V was clipped by 6 bases and J by 10 bases, with 19 bases between them. CDR3 amino acids: CASSLPVFSGEQFF. In DNA form, the CDR3 reads TGTGCCAGCAGCCTCCCGGTCTTTTCAGGGGAGCAGTTCTTC.

The V and J genes are TRBV11-3 and TRBJ2-7; TRBD1 is a possible D gene (5 bases). The V gene's germline CDR1 is SGHNT and CDR2 YENEEA. This CDR3 region has 14 residues. The V end was cut by 5 bases, the J end by 0 bases, with 11 bases between. CDR3: CASSPRADSYEQYF. The CDR3, as DNA: TGTGCCAGCAGCCCCAGGGCAGACTCCTACGAGCAGTACTTC.

The chain employs TRBV27 and TRBJ2-7; TRBD2 aligns across 7 bases. The germline V gene encodes CDR1 MNHEY and CDR2 SMNVEV (reference sequence). The CDR3 runs 15 residues. After removal of 5 bases from V and 6 bases from J, the junction contained 13 bases not matched to a gene. The DNA for the CDR3 is TGTGCCAGCAGTCGAACCGAGGGAGGGTTTCCCGAGCAGTACTTC. Translating it yields CASSRTEGGFPEQYF.

Here the CDR3 reads CASSGLHVDEQFF. The CDR3 bases are TGTGCCAGCAGCGGGCTGCATGTGGATGAGCAGTTCTTC. The chain uses TRBV9 and TRBJ2-1; D not certain. The V gene's germline CDR1 is SGDLS and CDR2 YYNGEE. The CDR3 sequence is 13 residues long. Trimming removed 3 bases from V and 8 bases from J, with 12 bases in between.

This chain uses TRBV18 with TRBJ1-5, with a weak D call TRBD1 (6 bases). The CDR3 has 16 amino acids. V was shortened by 3 bases and J by 1 base, with 13 bases between the two germline ends. Per germline, CDR1 KGHSH and CDR2 LQKENI. In DNA, the CDR3 is TGTGCCAGCTCACCGACCGGGACATTAAGCAATCAGCCCCAGCATTTT. This sequence encodes CASSPTGTLSNQPQHF.

V is TRBV21-1 and J is TRBJ1-5; the DNA was not used to check the table's D call, TRBD1. TRBV21-1 is a listed pseudogene. This CDR3 spans 17 amino acids. The CDR3 DNA sequence: TGTGCCAGCAGCAGGGGACAGGGAGAGAGGGGCAATCAGCCCCAGCATTTT. It codes for CASSRGQGERGNQPQHF.